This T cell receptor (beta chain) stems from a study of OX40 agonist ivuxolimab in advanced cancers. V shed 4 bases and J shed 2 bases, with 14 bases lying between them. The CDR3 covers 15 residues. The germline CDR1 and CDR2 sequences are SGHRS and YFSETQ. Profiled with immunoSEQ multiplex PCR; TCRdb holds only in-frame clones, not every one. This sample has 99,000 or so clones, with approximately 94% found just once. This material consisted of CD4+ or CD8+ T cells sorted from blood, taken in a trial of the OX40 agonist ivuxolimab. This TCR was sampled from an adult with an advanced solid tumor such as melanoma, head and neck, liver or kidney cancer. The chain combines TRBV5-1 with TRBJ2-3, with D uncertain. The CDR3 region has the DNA TGCGCCAGCAGCCTGGCGGACCGTCACACAGATACGCAGTATTTT. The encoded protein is CASSLADRHTDTQYF.